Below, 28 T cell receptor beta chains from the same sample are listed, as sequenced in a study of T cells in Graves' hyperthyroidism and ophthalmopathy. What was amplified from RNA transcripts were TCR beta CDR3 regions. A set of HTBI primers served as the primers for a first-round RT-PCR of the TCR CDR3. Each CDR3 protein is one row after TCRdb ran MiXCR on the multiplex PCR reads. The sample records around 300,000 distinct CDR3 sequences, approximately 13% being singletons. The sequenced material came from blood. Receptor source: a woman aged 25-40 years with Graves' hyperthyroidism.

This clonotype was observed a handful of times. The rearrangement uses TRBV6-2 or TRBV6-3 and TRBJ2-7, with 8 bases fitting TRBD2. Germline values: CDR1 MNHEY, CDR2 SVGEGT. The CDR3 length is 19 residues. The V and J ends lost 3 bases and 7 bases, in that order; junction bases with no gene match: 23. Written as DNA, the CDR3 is TGTGCCAGCAGTTATTCGAAGGCGAGAGGGTGCGGGAGGATCCTTGAGCAGTACTTC. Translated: CASSYSKARGCGRILEQYF.

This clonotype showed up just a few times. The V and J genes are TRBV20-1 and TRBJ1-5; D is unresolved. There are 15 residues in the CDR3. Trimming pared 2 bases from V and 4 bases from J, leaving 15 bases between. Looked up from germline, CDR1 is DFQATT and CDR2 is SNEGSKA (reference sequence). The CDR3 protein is CSARPDGFQNQPQHF. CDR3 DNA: TGCAGTGCTAGACCCGACGGATTCCAAAATCAGCCCCAGCATTTT.

CDR3 nucleotide sequence: TGTGCCAGCAGCCACCTTCGTGGGGCTGGGGCCAACGTCCTGACTTTC. Residues: CASSHLRGAGANVLTF. V is TRBV7-9 and J is TRBJ2-6; D is unclear. The V gene lost 5 bases and the J gene lost 2 bases, with 13 bases spanning the gap. Per germline, CDR1 SEHNR and CDR2 FQNEAQ (reference sequence). This CDR3 contains 16 residues.

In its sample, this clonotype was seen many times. CDR3 DNA sequence: TGTGCCAGCAGTTCATTCCGGCTTAACTATGGCTACACCTTC. Its translation is CASSSFRLNYGYTF. This sequence joins TRBV6-1 and TRBJ1-2; D gene unclear. The CDR3 runs to 14 residues. Per germline, CDR1 MNHNS and CDR2 SASEGT. Deletions cut 5 bases from V and 1 base from J, with 11 bases between.

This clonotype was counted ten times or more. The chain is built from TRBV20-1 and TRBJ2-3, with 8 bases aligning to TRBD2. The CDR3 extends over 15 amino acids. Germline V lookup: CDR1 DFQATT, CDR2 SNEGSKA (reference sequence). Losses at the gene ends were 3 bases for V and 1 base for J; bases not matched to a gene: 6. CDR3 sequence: CSARLAGPRTDTQYF. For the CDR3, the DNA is TGCAGTGCTAGGCTAGCGGGCCCCCGCACAGATACGCAGTATTTT.

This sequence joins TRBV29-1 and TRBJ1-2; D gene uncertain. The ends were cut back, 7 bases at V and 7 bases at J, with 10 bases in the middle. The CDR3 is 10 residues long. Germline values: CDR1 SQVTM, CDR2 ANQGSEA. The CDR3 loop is CSAEGGGYTF. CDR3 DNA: TGCAGCGCCGAAGGTGGTGGCTACACCTTC.

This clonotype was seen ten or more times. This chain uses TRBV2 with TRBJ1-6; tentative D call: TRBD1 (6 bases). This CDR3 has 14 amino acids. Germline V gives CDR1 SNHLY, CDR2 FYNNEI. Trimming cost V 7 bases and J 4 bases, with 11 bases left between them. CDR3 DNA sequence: TGTGCCAGCAACCTCAGGGGTTATAATTCACCCCTCCACTTT. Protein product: CASNLRGYNSPLHF.

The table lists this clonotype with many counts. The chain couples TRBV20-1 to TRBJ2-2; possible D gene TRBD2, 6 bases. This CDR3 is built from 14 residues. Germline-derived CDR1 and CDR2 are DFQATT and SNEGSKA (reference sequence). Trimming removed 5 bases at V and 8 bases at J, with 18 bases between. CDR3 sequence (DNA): TGCAGTGCTCCCCTCGGGGGAGTGTCTGGGGAGCTGTTTTTT. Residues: CSAPLGGVSGELFF.

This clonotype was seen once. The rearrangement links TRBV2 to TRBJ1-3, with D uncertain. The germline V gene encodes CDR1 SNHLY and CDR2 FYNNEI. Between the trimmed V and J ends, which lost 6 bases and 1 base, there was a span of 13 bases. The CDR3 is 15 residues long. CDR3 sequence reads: CASRSQRGSGNTIYF. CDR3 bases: TGTGCCAGCAGATCCCAGCGGGGATCTGGAAACACCATATATTTT.

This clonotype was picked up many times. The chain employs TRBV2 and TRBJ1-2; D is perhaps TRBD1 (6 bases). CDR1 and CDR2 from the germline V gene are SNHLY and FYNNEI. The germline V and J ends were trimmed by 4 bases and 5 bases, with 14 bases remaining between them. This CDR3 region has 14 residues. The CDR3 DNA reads TGTGCCAGCAGTGGCGGGGGGCTTGCGTATGGCTACACCTTC. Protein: CASSGGGLAYGYTF.

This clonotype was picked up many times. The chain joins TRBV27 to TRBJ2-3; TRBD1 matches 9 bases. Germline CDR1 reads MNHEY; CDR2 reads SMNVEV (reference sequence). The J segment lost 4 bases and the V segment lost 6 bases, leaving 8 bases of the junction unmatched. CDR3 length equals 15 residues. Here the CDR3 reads CASRTGQGFADTQYF. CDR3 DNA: TGTGCCAGCAGGACGGGACAGGGATTTGCAGATACGCAGTATTTT.

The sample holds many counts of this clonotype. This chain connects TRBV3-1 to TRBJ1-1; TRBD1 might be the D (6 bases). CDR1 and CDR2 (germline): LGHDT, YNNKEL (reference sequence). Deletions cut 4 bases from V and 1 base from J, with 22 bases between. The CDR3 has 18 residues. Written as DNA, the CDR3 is TGTGCCAGCAGCCCTACTCGGGACATCTCAAGCGGGAACACTGAAGCTTTCTTT. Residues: CASSPTRDISSGNTEAFF.

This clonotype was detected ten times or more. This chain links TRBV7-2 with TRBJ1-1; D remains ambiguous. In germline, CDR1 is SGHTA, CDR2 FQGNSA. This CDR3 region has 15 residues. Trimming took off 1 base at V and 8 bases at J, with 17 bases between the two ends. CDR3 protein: CASSLDSGSRGEAFF. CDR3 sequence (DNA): TGTGCCAGCAGCTTAGACTCCGGGAGCCGAGGGGAAGCTTTCTTT.

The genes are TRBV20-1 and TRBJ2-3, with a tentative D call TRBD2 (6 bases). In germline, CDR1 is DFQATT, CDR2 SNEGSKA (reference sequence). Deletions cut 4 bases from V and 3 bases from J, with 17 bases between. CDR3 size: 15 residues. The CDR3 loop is CSATRDSRETDTQYF. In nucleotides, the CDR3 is TGCAGTGCTACTAGGGACTCCCGGGAGACAGATACGCAGTATTTT.

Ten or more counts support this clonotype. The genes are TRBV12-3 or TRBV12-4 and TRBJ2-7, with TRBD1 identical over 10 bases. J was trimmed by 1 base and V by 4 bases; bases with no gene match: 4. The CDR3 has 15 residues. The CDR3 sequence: CASSSRTGGSYEQYF. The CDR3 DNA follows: TGTGCCAGCAGTTCGAGGACAGGGGGATCCTACGAGCAGTACTTC.

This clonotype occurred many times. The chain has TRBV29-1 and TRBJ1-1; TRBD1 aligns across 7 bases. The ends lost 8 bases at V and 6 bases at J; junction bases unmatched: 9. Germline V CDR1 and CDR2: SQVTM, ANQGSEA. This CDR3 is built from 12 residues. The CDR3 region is CSHSWDSPEAFF. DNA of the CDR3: TGCAGCCACTCCTGGGACAGCCCTGAAGCTTTCTTT.

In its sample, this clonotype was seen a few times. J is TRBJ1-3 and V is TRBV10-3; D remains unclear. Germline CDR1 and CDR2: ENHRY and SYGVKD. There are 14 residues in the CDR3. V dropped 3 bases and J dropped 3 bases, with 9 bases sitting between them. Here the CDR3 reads CAISDYLDGNTIYF. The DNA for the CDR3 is TGTGCCATCAGTGACTACTTAGATGGAAACACCATATATTTT.

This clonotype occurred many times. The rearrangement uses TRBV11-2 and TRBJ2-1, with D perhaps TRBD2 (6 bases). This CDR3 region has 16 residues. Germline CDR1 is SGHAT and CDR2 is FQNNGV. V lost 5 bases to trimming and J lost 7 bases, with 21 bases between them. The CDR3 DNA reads TGTGCCAGCAGCGGAGGGGACCTAACATGGTCGAATGAGCAGTTCTTC. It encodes CASSGGDLTWSNEQFF.

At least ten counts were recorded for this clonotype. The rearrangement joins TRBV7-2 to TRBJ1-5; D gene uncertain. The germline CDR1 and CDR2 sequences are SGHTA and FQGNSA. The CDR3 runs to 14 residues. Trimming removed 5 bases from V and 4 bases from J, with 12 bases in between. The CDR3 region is CASSQTPINQPQHF. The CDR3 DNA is TGTGCCAGCAGCCAAACACCGATTAATCAGCCCCAGCATTTT.

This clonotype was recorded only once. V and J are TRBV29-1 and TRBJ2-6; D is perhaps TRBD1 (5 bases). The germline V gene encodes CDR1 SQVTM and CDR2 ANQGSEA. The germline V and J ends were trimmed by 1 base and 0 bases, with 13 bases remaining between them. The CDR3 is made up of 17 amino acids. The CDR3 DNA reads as TGCAGCGTTGAAGGGGGTCAGGGAACCTCTGGGGCCAACGTCCTGACTTTC. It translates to CSVEGGQGTSGANVLTF.

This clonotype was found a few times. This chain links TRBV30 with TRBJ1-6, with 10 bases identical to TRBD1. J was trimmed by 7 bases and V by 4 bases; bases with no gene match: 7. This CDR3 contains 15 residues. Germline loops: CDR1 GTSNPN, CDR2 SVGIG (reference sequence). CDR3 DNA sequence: TGTGCCTGGAATCGAGACAGGGGGCGGAATTCACCCCTCCACTTT. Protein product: CAWNRDRGRNSPLHF.

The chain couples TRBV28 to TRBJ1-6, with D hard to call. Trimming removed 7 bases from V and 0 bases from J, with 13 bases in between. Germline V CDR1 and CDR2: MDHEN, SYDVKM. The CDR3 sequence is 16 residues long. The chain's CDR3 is CASIAARSSYNSPLHF. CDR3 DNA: TGTGCCAGCATCGCGGCGCGGAGCTCCTATAATTCACCCCTCCACTTT.

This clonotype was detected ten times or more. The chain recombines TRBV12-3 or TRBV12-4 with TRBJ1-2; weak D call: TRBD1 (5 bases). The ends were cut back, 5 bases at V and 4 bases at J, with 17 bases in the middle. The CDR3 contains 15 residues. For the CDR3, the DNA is TGTGCCAGCAGTACCGGGACGCCAGGTCTCTATGGCTACACCTTC. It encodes CASSTGTPGLYGYTF.

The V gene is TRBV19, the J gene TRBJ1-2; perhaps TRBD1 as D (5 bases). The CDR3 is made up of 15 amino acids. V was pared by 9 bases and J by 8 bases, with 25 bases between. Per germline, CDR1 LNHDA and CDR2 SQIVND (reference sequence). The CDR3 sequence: CASENTQGARLGYTF. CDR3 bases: TGTGCCAGCGAAAATACCCAGGGTGCTCGTTTAGGCTACACCTTC. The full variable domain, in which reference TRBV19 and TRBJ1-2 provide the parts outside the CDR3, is DGGITQSPKYLFRKEGQNVTLSCEQNLNHDAMYWYRQDPGQGLRLIYYSQIVNDFQKGDIAEGYSVSREKKESFPLTVTSAQKNPTAFYLCASENTQGARLGYTFGSGTRLTVV.

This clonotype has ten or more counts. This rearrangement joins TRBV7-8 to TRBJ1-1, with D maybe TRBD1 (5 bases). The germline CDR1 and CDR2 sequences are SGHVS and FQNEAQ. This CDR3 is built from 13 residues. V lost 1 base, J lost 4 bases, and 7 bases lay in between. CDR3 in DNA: TGTGCCAGCAGCTTAGGCGGGACCACTGAAGCTTTCTTT. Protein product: CASSLGGTTEAFF.

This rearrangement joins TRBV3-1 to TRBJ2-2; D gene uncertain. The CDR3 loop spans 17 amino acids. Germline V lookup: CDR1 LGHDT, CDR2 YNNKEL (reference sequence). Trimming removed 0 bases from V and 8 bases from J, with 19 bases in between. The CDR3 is CASSQDILRQARGELFF. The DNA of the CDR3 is TGTGCCAGCAGCCAAGACATTCTGCGGCAGGCCAGGGGGGAGCTGTTTTTT.

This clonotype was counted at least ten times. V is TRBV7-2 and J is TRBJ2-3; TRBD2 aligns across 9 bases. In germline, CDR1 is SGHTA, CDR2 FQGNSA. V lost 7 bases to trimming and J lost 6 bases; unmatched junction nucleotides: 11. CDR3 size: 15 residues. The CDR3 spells CASTIIAGEADTQYF. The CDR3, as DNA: TGTGCCAGCACCATAATAGCGGGAGAAGCCGATACGCAGTATTTT.

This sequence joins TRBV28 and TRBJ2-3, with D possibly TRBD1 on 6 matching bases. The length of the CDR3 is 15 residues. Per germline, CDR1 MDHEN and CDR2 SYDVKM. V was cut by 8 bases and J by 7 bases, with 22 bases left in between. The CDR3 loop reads CASGPSGAASNTQYF. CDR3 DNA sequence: TGTGCCAGCGGACCCTCAGGGGCAGCGTCAAATACGCAGTATTTT. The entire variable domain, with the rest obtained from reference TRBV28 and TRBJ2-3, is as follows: DVKVTQSSRYLVKRTGEKVFLECVQDMDHENMFWYRQDPGLGLRLIYFSYDVKMKEKGDIPEGYSVSREKKERFSLILESASTNQTSMYLCASGPSGAASNTQYFGPGTRLTVL.